These 13 T cell receptor beta chains were all obtained from the same sample, sequenced in a study of control samples from healthy donors and cancer patients. Method: immunoSEQ multiplex PCR; TCRdb's copy keeps in-frame clones and lacks some. This sample carries some 150,000 clones, roughly 94% of them seen once, and the ten largest clones take more than 13%. The sequencing sample was made of PBMCs. The receptor source for this set is a man aged 55 to 69 with colorectal cancer.

The chain couples TRBV6-5 to TRBJ1-1; maybe TRBD1 (5 bases). In germline, CDR1 is MNHEY, CDR2 SVGAGI. Between the trimmed V and J ends, which lost 7 bases and 1 base, there was a span of 16 bases. CDR3 size: 15 residues. In DNA, the CDR3 is TGTGCCAGCACCTCGAGCCCAGGGACGAACACTGAAGCTTTCTTT. It yields the protein CASTSSPGTNTEAFF.

V and J are TRBV11-2 and TRBJ1-4, with D possibly TRBD1 on 5 matching bases. The CDR3 is made up of 15 amino acids. V was cut by 6 bases and J by 2 bases, with 13 bases left in between. Germline V gives CDR1 SGHAT, CDR2 FQNNGV. CDR3 sequence (DNA): TGTGCCAGCAGATCTGTCCAGGGTACTAATGAAAAACTGTTTTTT. Protein: CASRSVQGTNEKLFF.

The chain employs TRBV12-3 or TRBV12-4 and TRBJ1-6, with D perhaps matching TRBD1 (5 bases). The V end was cut by 5 bases, the J end by 16 bases, with 15 bases between. This CDR3 contains 12 residues. As DNA, the CDR3 is TGTGCCAGCAGTCTGGCAGGGCCCCAACTCCACTTT. Translated: CASSLAGPQLHF.

The chain employs TRBV18 and TRBJ2-1; TRBD1 agrees at 7 bases. The V gene's germline CDR1 is KGHSH and CDR2 LQKENI. The junction had 2 bases not matched to a gene; V was cut back by 3 bases and J by 6 bases. The CDR3 runs 13 residues. Written as DNA, the CDR3 is TGTGCCAGCTCACCTGACAGGGTCAATGAGCAGTTCTTC. This codes for CASSPDRVNEQFF.

V and J are TRBV7-9 and TRBJ2-5; TRBD1 aligns across 7 bases. The CDR3 is 14 residues long. The germline V gene has CDR1 SEHNR and CDR2 FQNEAQ (reference sequence). Unmatched junction bases numbered 6, after V lost 7 bases and J lost 1 base. For the CDR3, the DNA is TGTGCCAGCACCCTGGGACAGCCCCAAGAGACCCAGTACTTC. Translating it yields CASTLGQPQETQYF.

This clone appeared once. The V call is TRBV24-1, the J call TRBJ1-1; maybe TRBD1 (5 bases). Germline V gene sequence: CDR1 KGHDR, CDR2 SFDVKD. The length of the CDR3 is 13 residues. Trimming removed 7 bases at V and 4 bases at J, with 12 bases between. The CDR3 coding sequence is TGTGCCACCAGGGGTAGGGGTGGCACTGAAGCTTTCTTT. Amino acids: CATRGRGGTEAFF.

CDR3 amino acids: CASSPQGTTEAFF. As DNA, the CDR3 is TGCGCCAGCAGCCCACAGGGGACCACTGAAGCTTTCTTT. This sequence joins TRBV5-1 and TRBJ1-1, with 7 bases that match TRBD1. The germline V gene encodes CDR1 SGHRS and CDR2 YFSETQ. The trim removed 4 bases at V and 4 bases at J, leaving 4 bases unmatched. The CDR3 has 13 amino acids.

This clone was detected only a few times. DNA for the CDR3: TGTGCCAGCAGTGACTCGGCGATTAACACCGGGGAGCTGTTTTTT. Translating it yields CASSDSAINTGELFF. The chain couples TRBV6-4 to TRBJ2-2; unclear D gene. The ends were cut back, 0 bases at V and 2 bases at J, with 7 bases in the middle. CDR3 length: 15 residues. The germline V gene has CDR1 MRHNA and CDR2 SNTAGT.

The chain combines TRBV5-1 with TRBJ2-7; either TRBD1 or TRBD2 may fit D (5 bases each). Deletions cut 0 bases from V and 4 bases from J, with 14 bases between. The CDR3 runs to 15 residues. Germline V gene sequence: CDR1 SGHRS, CDR2 YFSETQ. CDR3 sequence (DNA): TGCGCCAGCAGCTTGGTTTCGGGGCTCGAATACGAGCAGTACTTC. Translating it yields CASSLVSGLEYEQYF. Looking up the rest from reference TRBV5-1 and TRBJ2-7 gives the full variable domain: KAGVTQTPRYLIKTRGQQVTLSCSPISGHRSVSWYQQTPGQGLQFLFEYFSETQRNKGNFPGRFSGRQFSNSRSEMNVSTLELGDSALYLCASSLVSGLEYEQYFGPGTRLTVT.

The chain combines TRBV6-5 with TRBJ2-7; 8 bases match TRBD1. V was pared by 4 bases and J by 3 bases, with 5 bases of the junction left unmatched. The CDR3 runs to 14 residues. Germline assignment: CDR1 MNHEY and CDR2 SVGAGI. The chain's CDR3 is CASSSGTGGYEQYF. CDR3 nucleotide sequence: TGTGCCAGCAGTTCCGGGACAGGAGGCTACGAGCAGTACTTC.

The chain links TRBV6-5 to TRBJ1-1, with TRBD1 as a possible D gene (6 bases). Trimming left V 6 bases short and J 8 bases short, with 22 bases between. This CDR3 is 15 amino acids long. From germline, CDR1 is MNHEY and CDR2 SVGAGI. Here the CDR3 DNA reads TGTGCCAGCAGCGATCCAGGGGTGCCCGGGCCAGAAGCTTTCTTT. As protein: CASSDPGVPGPEAFF.

The table lists this clone with a count of one. The chain links TRBV12-1 to TRBJ1-2; no DNA check was done on the table's D call, TRBD1. TRBV12-1 is designated a pseudogene. CDR3 size: 18 residues. CDR3 sequence (DNA): TGTGCCAGCAGCTTTCCCGGGACAGGGAAAATCGCTAACTATGGCTACACCTTC. It yields the protein CASSFPGTGKIANYGYTF.

V usage is TRBV3-1 (or the pseudogene TRBV3-2) and J usage is TRBJ1-5; D uncertain. CDR3 length: 13 residues. Germline V gives CDR1 LGHDT, CDR2 YNNKEL (reference sequence). V gave up 0 bases and J gave up 6 bases, with 6 bases separating them. This chain's CDR3 is CASSQDMGQPQHF. CDR3 nucleotide sequence: TGTGCCAGCAGCCAAGATATGGGTCAGCCCCAGCATTTT.